These 17 T cell receptor beta chains originate from one sample sequenced in a study of T cells expressing NK-cell markers. TCRdb reworked the 5' RACE reads into one entry per CDR3 protein, no DNA. This listing includes some 600,000 distinct CDR3 sequences. Sample: blood T cells: a sorted CD56 or NKG2C T cell subset, CD4+ or CD8+ T cells, or bulk PBMC T cells (not recorded which). The source of these receptors is a man between 18 and 35 years old in good health.

This chain joins TRBV15 and TRBJ1-1; the D call of TRBD1 rests on TCRdb alone, since no DNA is present to check it. This CDR3 has 15 amino acids. From germline, CDR1 is LNHNV and CDR2 YYDKDF (reference sequence). The chain's CDR3 is CATSRDRTGMSEAFF. Supplemented by reference TRBV15 and TRBJ1-1, the full variable domain reads DAMVIQNPRYQVTQFGKPVTLSCSQTLNHNVMYWYQQKSSQAPKLLFHYYDKDFNNEADTPDNFQSRRPNTSFCFLDIRSPGLGDTAMYLCATSRDRTGMSEAFFGQGTRLTVV.

V is TRBV3-1 and J is TRBJ1-2. The CDR3 is 11 residues long. The germline CDR1 and CDR2 sequences are LGHDT and YNNKEL (reference sequence). The CDR3 here is CASSQGGGYTF.

V usage is TRBV24-1 and J usage is TRBJ2-1; the D call of TRBD2 rests on TCRdb alone, since no DNA is present to check it. The CDR3 consists of 15 residues. CDR1 KGHDR and CDR2 SFDVKD come from the germline V gene. CDR3 sequence: CATSDSSGRSHEQFF.

The V gene is TRBV7-9, the J gene TRBJ2-6. This CDR3 has 13 amino acids. The germline gives CDR1 SEHNR, CDR2 FQNEAQ (reference sequence). The CDR3 region is CASSSTGANVLTF.

The genes are TRBV27 and TRBJ2-7; TCRdb's D call of TRBD2 is untestable without DNA. This CDR3 has 14 amino acids. CDR1 MNHEY and CDR2 SMNVEV come from the germline V gene (reference sequence). CDR3 region: CASSLSSSGYEQYF.

The chain combines TRBV5-1 with TRBJ1-3. The CDR3 length is 15 residues. Germline lookup yields CDR1 SGHRS and CDR2 YFSETQ. CDR3 in amino acids: CASSDDGSSGNTIYF.

The chain couples TRBV5-1 to TRBJ2-5. The CDR3 has 13 amino acids. Germline V CDR1 and CDR2: SGHRS, YFSETQ. The CDR3 loop reads CASSTGTKETQYF.

The gene calls are TRBV29-1 and TRBJ1-2; TCRdb's D call, TRBD1, is unchecked because there is no DNA. CDR3 size: 14 residues. Germline loops: CDR1 SQVTM, CDR2 ANQGSEA. CDR3 residues: CSVTGQGANRGYTF. Filled out from reference TRBV29-1 and TRBJ1-2, the complete variable domain reads SAVISQKPSRDICQRGTSLTIQCQVDSQVTMMFWYRQQPGQSLTLIATANQGSEATYESGFVIDKFPISRPNLTFSTLTVSNMSPEDSSIYLCSVTGQGANRGYTFGSGTRLTVV.

The chain combines TRBV12-3 or TRBV12-4 with TRBJ2-3; the D gene TCRdb calls, TRBD2, cannot be checked with no DNA. This CDR3 is built from 16 residues. CDR3 in amino acids: CASSYGTSGLGDTQYF.

The V gene is TRBV27, the J gene TRBJ2-7; the D call from TCRdb, TRBD2, cannot be confirmed without DNA. Germline V gene sequence: CDR1 MNHEY, CDR2 SMNVEV (reference sequence). CDR3 length: 17 amino acids. CDR3 sequence reads: CASSRRLAGGLLREQYF.

The V call is TRBV4-2, the J call TRBJ2-6. The CDR3 has 16 residues. The germline V gene encodes CDR1 LGHNA and CDR2 YNFKEQ. The CDR3: CASSQEVASGANVLTF.

The V gene is TRBV10-3, the J gene TRBJ1-2; with no DNA, the TCRdb D assignment of TRBD1 cannot be verified. Germline assignment: CDR1 ENHRY and CDR2 SYGVKD. The CDR3 totals 12 residues. CDR3 in amino acids: CAVRGPNYGYTF.

The V call is TRBV4-1, the J call TRBJ2-2; no DNA is available, so the TRBD2 call from TCRdb remains unchecked. The germline V gene has CDR1 MGHRA and CDR2 YSYEKL. The CDR3 runs 19 residues. CDR3 sequence: CASSQDPNRLAEGSGELFF.

The chain has TRBV12-3 or TRBV12-4 and TRBJ1-3. The CDR3 consists of 15 residues. The CDR3 is CASSSARFSGNTIYF.

This chain connects TRBV29-1 to TRBJ2-7; TCRdb's D call, TRBD1, is unchecked because there is no DNA. There are 15 residues in the CDR3. The germline gives CDR1 SQVTM, CDR2 ANQGSEA. CDR3 amino acids: CSAGPGDRVAHEQYF.

The V gene is TRBV27, the J gene TRBJ2-7; the D call of TRBD1 rests on TCRdb alone, since no DNA is present to check it. This CDR3 region has 14 residues. Germline V gene lookup returns CDR1 MNHEY and CDR2 SMNVEV (reference sequence). The chain's CDR3 is CASSSQPPGAEQYF.

The CDR3 loop reads CSARWGGGPDEQYF. This chain links TRBV20-1 with TRBJ2-7; TCRdb indicates TRBD1, and absent DNA this call remains unverified. CDR1 and CDR2 (germline): DFQATT, SNEGSKA (reference sequence). The CDR3 spans 14 residues.